A selection of T cell receptor beta chains follows, all from one sample in a study of CD8+CD57+ T cells in acquired aplastic anemia. Using its own MiXCR run on the reads, TCRdb lists one record per CDR3 protein. The sample shows about 150,000 distinct CDR3 sequences, roughly 40% of them seen only once. The sample consisted of sorted CD4+, CD8+, or CD8+CD57+ T cells (not recorded which) from PBMCs. Source of these receptors: a human donor in good health, serving as a control. Each CDR3 is given without its conserved first and last residue.

TRBV12-5,ASGLVVDGTSAFREQF
TRBV7-9,ASSPEVGGFYNEQF
TRBV6-2/TRBV6-3,ASSRLAAGELF
TRBV29-1,SADFSLTDTQY
TRBV24-1,ATSDPSSGGHLYNEQF
TRBV19,ASSISDSPLH
TRBV12-3/TRBV12-4,ASSFLGEQY
TRBV18,ASSPPPAEHTDTQY
TRBV18,ASSPQKETQY
TRBV5-1,AGSPGGGNTIY
TRBV2,ASRISPEIFTDTQY
TRBV7-9,ASSLAGGGDTEAF
TRBV18,ASLPYSGANYGYT
TRBV20-1,SASLGAGQPQH
TRBV28,ASSLKGSVQGNGYT
TRBV7-9,ASIPGSHGYT
TRBV29-1,SAGQGGNEQF
TRBV12-3/TRBV12-4,ASSQTPGQGGYGYT
TRBV27,ASAPLGAGNAGTQY
TRBV27,ASSTRMNTEAF
TRBV5-8,ASSPTGMQETQY
TRBV4-1,ASSQYADTFRLVTQY
TRBV6-6,ASSYSYRAGNTIY
TRBV11-2,ASSRDGISPNPNEQF
TRBV25-1,ASSRGGAAF
TRBV2,ASGRSPGDGYT
TRBV7-9,ASSPEAWASYEQY
TRBV28,ASRSGEGSEAF
TRBV3-1,ASSQDLVSGNTIY
TRBV2,ASSRDRGETNYGYT
TRBV7-9,ASSLSTRAYEQY
TRBV3-1,ASSRVANTEAF
TRBV19,ASTEGGGGIDEQF
TRBV20-1,SAIGHSGNTIY
TRBV10-3,AMSGTGGQEQF
TRBV7-6,ASSSYLGGTNEKLF
TRBV19,ASSRRPEPYDEQF
TRBV18,ASRPGLSSYNEQF
TRBV7-9,ASSPGQGDGNTIY
TRBV20-1,SASSFSGNTIY
TRBV2,ARSTGPLASNQPQH
TRBV28,ASKEGQGVHEQY
TRBV2,ASFFRGEYDEQF
TRBV10-3,AISEAVNTEAF
TRBV6-5,ASSYGVGAF
TRBV30,AWSVRPGGLGNERF